The present T cell receptor beta chain was sequenced within a study of T cells after yellow fever vaccination. General study results and limits: Peaking on day 5 versus 15, the secondary response was faster but weaker. Nearly all vaccine-responding clonotypes were undetectable in sorted memory subsets on day 0. Most primary-vaccination clones recurred post-booster (just under 98% CD4, more than 85% CD8).

Germline V CDR1 and CDR2: SEHNR, FQNEAQ (reference sequence). The CDR3 extends over 13 amino acids. Trimming removed 2 bases at V and 9 bases at J, with 8 bases between. Template switching with 5'RACE generated the TCR cDNA and added a universal primer site and UMIs. MiXCR was run by TCRdb on the 5' RACE reads, yielding one entry per CDR3 protein. The table shows tens of thousands of distinct CDR3 sequences, with more than 9% occurring only once. At least ten counts were recorded for this clonotype. This sample comprised PBMCs, either bulk or a sorted T-cell subset (CD4+, CD8+, memory, or dextramer-sorted; not recorded which), obtained roughly 15 days after the first yellow fever vaccination. The chain has TRBV7-9 and TRBJ1-6; D possibly corresponds to TRBD1 (6 bases). The origin of this receptor is a man aged 18 to 29 who received the YFV17D yellow fever vaccine. The CDR3 nucleotides are TGTGCCAGCAGCTTACAGACAGGTTCACCCCTCCACTTT. Translated, it gives CASSLQTGSPLHF.